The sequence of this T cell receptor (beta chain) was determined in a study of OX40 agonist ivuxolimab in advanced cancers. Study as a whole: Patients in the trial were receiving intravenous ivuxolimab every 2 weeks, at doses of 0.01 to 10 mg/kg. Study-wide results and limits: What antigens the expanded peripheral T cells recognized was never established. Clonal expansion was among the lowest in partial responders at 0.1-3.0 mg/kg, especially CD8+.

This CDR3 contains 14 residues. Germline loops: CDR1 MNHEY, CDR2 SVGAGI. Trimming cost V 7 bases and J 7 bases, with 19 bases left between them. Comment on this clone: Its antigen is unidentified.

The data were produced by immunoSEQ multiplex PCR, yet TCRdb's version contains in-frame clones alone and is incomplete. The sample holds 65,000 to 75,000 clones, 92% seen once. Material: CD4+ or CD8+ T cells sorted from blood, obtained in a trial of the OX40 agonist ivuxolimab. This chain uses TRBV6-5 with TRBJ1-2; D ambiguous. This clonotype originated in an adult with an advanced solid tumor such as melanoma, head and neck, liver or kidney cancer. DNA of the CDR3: TGTGCCAGCACTCCCTCGGGGAGGGTGGCTGGCTACACCTTC. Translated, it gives CASTPSGRVAGYTF.